These T cell receptor beta chains were read from a single sample in a study of OX40 agonist ivuxolimab in advanced cancers. Profiled with immunoSEQ multiplex PCR; TCRdb holds only in-frame clones, not every one. The table records tens of thousands of clones, roughly 92% of them present only once. The sequencing used CD4+ or CD8+ T cells sorted from blood, collected in a trial of the OX40 agonist ivuxolimab. The receptors here all came from an adult with an advanced solid tumor such as melanoma, head and neck, liver or kidney cancer. The CDR3 runs from the conserved cysteine through the conserved F or W. A D gene is named only where the DNA matches it firmly. For some rows the clone size is stated as once, few or many, or as a class when expanded; others skip it.

>TRBJ2-5|once|TRBV21-1|NA
TGTGCCAGCAGCAAAGAATGGGCTAGCGGGAGGTTTGAGGAGACCCAGTACTTC
CASSKEWASGRFEETQYF
>TRBJ1-1|NA|TRBV19|NA
TGTGCCAGTAGTTATCAGAACACTGAAGCTTTCTTT
CASSYQNTEAFF
>TRBJ2-1|NA|TRBV10-3|NA
TGTGCCATCGCGCGAGTCAATGAGCAGTTCTTC
CAIARVNEQFF
>TRBJ2-2|NA|TRBV11-3|TRBD1
TGTGCCAGCAGCGAAAGACAGGGTAGTACCGGGGAGCTGTTTTTT
CASSERQGSTGELFF
>TRBJ1-4|NA|TRBV27|NA
TGTGCCAGCAGTTTAAGGGTGACAGAAAAACTGTTTTTT
CASSLRVTEKLFF
>TRBJ2-7|NA|TRBV19|NA
TGTGCCAGTAACACCAGGAGGAGGGTACAGCAGTACTTC
CASNTRRRVQQYF
>TRBJ1-3|NA|TRBV18|NA
TGTGCCAGCTCACCGAGGGAAACTTCTGGAAACACCATATATTTT
CASSPRETSGNTIYF
>TRBJ2-7|NA|TRBV5-1|TRBD2
TGCGCCAGCAGCTTGGCGGCTGGTCGGGGGGAAGCCTACGAGCAGTACTTC
CASSLAAGRGEAYEQYF
>TRBJ2-1|NA|TRBV28|NA
TGTGCCAGCAGTAGTTTCTTGACAGGGCCGTACCTAGCGGGTAGCTCCTACAATGAGCAGTTCTTC
CASSSFLTGPYLAGSSYNEQFF
>TRBJ2-1|NA|TRBV7-8|TRBD2
TGTGCCAGCAGCTTACGGACTAGCGGGAACAATGAGCAGTTCTTC
CASSLRTSGNNEQFF
>TRBJ2-7|NA|TRBV18|NA
TGTGCCAGCTCGGAGACGACCGGGCCTGGCTACGAGCAGTACTTC
CASSETTGPGYEQYF